The next 20 T cell receptor beta chains were all read from a single sample in a study of early T cells in non-severe SARS-CoV-2 infection (dated by TCRdb to 2020 to 2022). Libraries were constructed by 5' RACE. Sequencing used a NextSeq 500. TCRdb reprocessed the public reads (quality trimming at Q25 with fastp, clone calling with MiXCR) and kept in-frame beta chains. Rows with a matching CDR3 protein are joined into one entry that keeps the most common DNA and genes. A total of about 52,000 distinct CDR3 sequences appear in this sample, 6.2% of them only once. The top ten clones comprise approximately 4.1% of the sample. Material for sequencing was whole blood. The source of these receptors is an adult who was a healthcare worker with PCR-confirmed SARS-CoV-2 infection or an uninfected control (not recorded which).

The chain links TRBV5-4 to TRBJ2-2; tentatively, D is TRBD2 (5 bases). Germline-derived CDR1 and CDR2 are SGHNT and YYREEE (reference sequence). This CDR3 comprises 14 residues. Trimming stripped 1 base from V and 6 bases from J, with 10 bases between. The CDR3 nucleotides are TGTGCCAGCAGCTTGCGAACTAGTTCCGGGGAGCTGTTTTTT. Translation gives CASSLRTSSGELFF.

This clonotype was recorded at least ten times. V gene TRBV6-1 combines with J gene TRBJ1-1, with 7 bases aligning to TRBD1. V lost 5 bases and J lost 9; bases outside the gene matches: 15. CDR3 length: 15 amino acids. Per germline, CDR1 MNHNS and CDR2 SASEGT. CDR3 region: CASSPDRVDRIKAFF. The CDR3 bases are TGTGCCAGCAGTCCCGACCGAGTGGACAGGATTAAAGCTTTCTTT.

There are a few counts of this clonotype. The chain recombines TRBV20-1 with TRBJ2-3, with 12 bases lining up with TRBD2. The CDR3 has 15 residues. CDR1 and CDR2 from the germline V gene are DFQATT and SNEGSKA (reference sequence). CDR3 bases: TGCAGCTCTCCCGGGCTAGCGGGGGGGATAGATACGCAGTATTTT. It translates to CSSPGLAGGIDTQYF.

Ten or more counts support this clonotype. V usage is TRBV6-5 and J usage is TRBJ1-2; D might be TRBD1 (5 bases). Between the trimmed V and J ends, which lost 2 bases and 0 bases, there was a span of 10 bases. This CDR3 comprises 15 residues. Germline V gene sequence: CDR1 MNHEY, CDR2 SVGAGI. CDR3 DNA: TGTGCCAGCAGTTACGGGACCGCGACTAACTATGGCTACACCTTC. Translated: CASSYGTATNYGYTF.

This clonotype has at least ten counts. The rearrangement links TRBV2 to TRBJ2-7, with D possibly being TRBD1 (6 bases). V was pared by 7 bases and J by 0 bases, with 13 bases between. The CDR3 length is 14 residues. CDR1 and CDR2 from the germline V gene are SNHLY and FYNNEI. The CDR3 DNA reads TGTGCCAGCAACGGGCAGGGGCTCTCCTACGAGCAGTACTTC. As protein: CASNGQGLSYEQYF. The variable domain in full, with the rest retrieved from reference TRBV2 and TRBJ2-7, is EPEVTQTPSHQVTQMGQEVILRCVPISNHLYFYWYRQILGQKVEFLVSFYNNEISEKSEIFDDQFSVERPDGSNFTLKIRSTKLEDSAMYFCASNGQGLSYEQYFGPGTRLTVT.

This clonotype was detected ten times or more. The chain carries TRBV10-3 and TRBJ2-1; 7 bases are a match to TRBD1. The V gene end was trimmed by 5 bases and the J gene end by 6 bases; junction bases not matched to a gene: 4. The CDR3 length is 13 residues. Germline V gene data show CDR1 as ENHRY and CDR2 as SYGVKD. CDR3 sequence (DNA): TGTGCCATCAGTCTAGCAGGGGGCAATGAGCAGTTCTTC. Translated, it gives CAISLAGGNEQFF.

This clonotype has a count of ten or more. This sequence joins TRBV3-1 and TRBJ1-5, with D perhaps matching TRBD1 (5 bases). V was clipped by 4 bases and J by 6 bases, with 16 bases between them. The germline gives CDR1 LGHDT, CDR2 YNNKEL (reference sequence). The CDR3 spans 15 residues. The CDR3, as DNA: TGTGCCAGCAGCCTTCGGGGGGATGGTGTTCAGCCCCAGCATTTT. Encoded protein: CASSLRGDGVQPQHF.

This clonotype was seen repeatedly, ten times or more. The chain employs TRBV10-3 and TRBJ2-7, with D possibly matching TRBD2 (6 bases). This CDR3 region has 11 residues. V was shortened by 6 bases and J by 5 bases, with 8 bases between the two germline ends. The V gene's germline CDR1 is ENHRY and CDR2 SYGVKD. DNA of the CDR3: TGTGCCATCAGGGAGGGACACGAGCAGTACTTC. Amino acids: CAIREGHEQYF.

This clonotype showed up many times. The chain recombines TRBV6-5 with TRBJ1-3; the D is unclear. Trimming stripped 7 bases from V and 8 bases from J, with 9 bases between. The CDR3 has 11 amino acids. Germline CDR1 and CDR2: MNHEY and SVGAGI. The CDR3 sequence is CASMLRDTIYF. The CDR3 DNA follows: TGTGCCAGCATGCTGCGGGACACCATATATTTT.

This clonotype has more than one count but fewer than ten. The chain links TRBV29-1 to TRBJ2-7; 7 nucleotides match TRBD1. The CDR3 runs to 12 residues. Germline CDR1 and CDR2: SQVTM and ANQGSEA. J gave up 0 bases and V 7 bases, and 3 bases lay outside the gene matches. The CDR3 is CSAGQFSYEQYF. In nucleotides, the CDR3 is TGCAGCGCGGGACAGTTCTCCTACGAGCAGTACTTC.

There are many counts of this clonotype. J is TRBJ2-1 and V is TRBV7-2; 14 bases are a match to TRBD2. Germline-derived CDR1 and CDR2 are SGHTA and FQGNSA. V lost 5 bases and J lost 7; bases outside the gene matches: 4. The CDR3 runs 15 residues. The CDR3 nucleotides read TGTGCCAGCAGCAAGAGGACTAGCGGGGGGAATGAGCAGTTCTTC. Translating gives CASSKRTSGGNEQFF.

This clonotype was detected ten times or more. This sequence joins TRBV29-1 and TRBJ1-2; possibly TRBD1 for D (5 bases). The CDR3 runs to 13 residues. Per germline, CDR1 SQVTM and CDR2 ANQGSEA. Trimming left V 7 bases short and J 5 bases short, with 17 bases between. The CDR3 loop is CSASSRGGYGYTF. As DNA, the CDR3 is TGCAGCGCCAGTAGTCGTGGGGGGTATGGCTACACCTTC.

This clonotype was found a few times. This rearrangement joins TRBV12-3 or TRBV12-4 to TRBJ1-4; the D gene is possibly TRBD1 (6 bases). CDR3 length: 16 residues. Trimming removed 5 bases from V and 7 bases from J, with 20 bases in between. The CDR3 spells CASSLLGGAVGEKLFF. For the CDR3, the DNA is TGTGCCAGCAGTCTCCTAGGGGGGGCGGTAGGTGAAAAACTGTTTTTT.

This clonotype was seen only a few times. The genes are TRBV13 and TRBJ2-4, with a possible D match to TRBD1 (5 bases). CDR1 and CDR2 from the germline V gene are PRHDT and FYEKMQ (reference sequence). This CDR3 has 16 residues. Trimming stripped 0 bases from V and 1 base from J, with 10 bases between. Here the CDR3 reads CASSLGRAGAKNIQYF. The CDR3 DNA sequence: TGTGCCAGCAGCTTAGGCCGGGCAGGGGCCAAAAACATTCAGTACTTC.

This chain joins TRBV11-3 and TRBJ2-3; maybe TRBD1 (6 bases). The germline V gene encodes CDR1 SGHNT and CDR2 YENEEA. V gave up 8 bases and J gave up 4 bases, with 16 bases separating them. The CDR3 is made up of 14 amino acids. DNA of the CDR3: TGTGCCAGCGAAGGGGGTTCCATAGCAGATACGCAGTATTTT. Translated, it gives CASEGGSIADTQYF.

The chain couples TRBV29-1 to TRBJ2-2; 9 bases map to TRBD1. The trim removed 5 bases at V and 6 bases at J, leaving 10 bases unmatched. CDR1 is SQVTM, CDR2 ANQGSEA, per germline. The CDR3 sequence is 15 residues long. Written as DNA, the CDR3 is TGCAGCGTTTCCTCCGGGACAGGGAAAGCCGGGGAGCTGTTTTTT. Its protein is CSVSSGTGKAGELFF.

This clonotype came up many times. The chain employs TRBV12-3 or TRBV12-4 and TRBJ2-1, with D perhaps TRBD2 (6 bases). This CDR3 contains 14 residues. With 11 bases removed from V and 0 bases from J, the gap between germline ends came to 14 bases. The CDR3 DNA follows: TGTGCCGTTCAAATCGGGAGCTCCTACAATGAGCAGTTCTTC. This gives the protein CAVQIGSSYNEQFF.

The table lists this clonotype with many counts. The V call is TRBV5-4, the J call TRBJ1-1, with 7 bases lining up with TRBD1. Looked up from germline, CDR1 is SGHNT and CDR2 is YYREEE (reference sequence). After removal of 4 bases from V and 0 bases from J, the junction contained 9 bases not matched to a gene. The length of the CDR3 is 16 residues. The CDR3: CASSDWTGIMNTEAFF. CDR3 coding DNA: TGTGCCAGCAGCGACTGGACAGGCATCATGAACACTGAAGCTTTCTTT. The entire variable domain, with the rest obtained from reference TRBV5-4 and TRBJ1-1, is as follows: ETGVTQSPTHLIKTRGQQVTLRCSSQSGHNTVSWYQQALGQGPQFIFQYYREEENGRGNFPPRFSGLQFPNYSSELNVNALELDDSALYLCASSDWTGIMNTEAFFGQGTRLTVV.

This clonotype was counted many times. The V call is TRBV28, the J call TRBJ1-2; TRBD1 matches at 8 bases. Germline loops: CDR1 MDHEN, CDR2 SYDVKM. V shed 7 bases and J 0 bases; nucleotides not matched to a gene: 4. CDR3 size: 14 residues. CDR3 amino acids: CASNGQGANYGYTF. The CDR3 DNA reads TGTGCCAGCAACGGACAGGGTGCTAACTATGGCTACACCTTC.

This clonotype was detected many times. The chain joins TRBV29-1 to TRBJ2-6; D call uncertain. Germline CDR1 reads SQVTM; CDR2 reads ANQGSEA. Trimming pared 5 bases from V and 0 bases from J, leaving 5 bases between. The CDR3 consists of 13 residues. The CDR3 DNA follows: TGCAGCGTTACAGTCTCTGGGGCCAACGTCCTGACTTTC. As protein: CSVTVSGANVLTF.